This T cell receptor (beta chain) was identified during a study of blood T cell repertoires in COVID-19. Clones were read by immunoSEQ multiplex PCR, and TCRdb kept only the in-frame ones, dropping some. The data show around 320,000 clones, around 90% seen once. The germline gives CDR1 LGHNA, CDR2 YSLEER. The CDR3 is 15 residues long. Trimming stripped 0 bases from V and 4 bases from J, with 12 bases between. The source material was peripheral blood. This TCR derives from a man younger than 35 with active or convalescent COVID-19. This rearrangement joins TRBV4-3 to TRBJ1-2, with D maybe TRBD1 (6 bases). CDR3 in amino acids: CASSQDQGRIYGYTF. The CDR3, as DNA: TGCGCCAGCAGCCAAGATCAGGGGCGAATCTATGGCTACACCTTC.